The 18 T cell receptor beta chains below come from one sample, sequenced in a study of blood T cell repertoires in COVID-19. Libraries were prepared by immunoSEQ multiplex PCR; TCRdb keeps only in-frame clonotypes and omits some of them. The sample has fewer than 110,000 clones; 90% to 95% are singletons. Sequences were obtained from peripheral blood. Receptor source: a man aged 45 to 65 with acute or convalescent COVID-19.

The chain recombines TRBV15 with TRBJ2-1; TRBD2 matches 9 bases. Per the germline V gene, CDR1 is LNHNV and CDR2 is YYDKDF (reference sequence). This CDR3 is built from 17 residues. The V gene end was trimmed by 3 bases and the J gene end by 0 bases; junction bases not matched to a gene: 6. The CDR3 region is CATSSPSGVRSYNEQFF. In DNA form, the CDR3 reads TGTGCCACCAGCAGCCCTAGCGGGGTACGCTCCTACAATGAGCAGTTCTTC. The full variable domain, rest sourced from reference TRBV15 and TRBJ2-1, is DAMVIQNPRYQVTQFGKPVTLSCSQTLNHNVMYWYQQKSSQAPKLLFHYYDKDFNNEADTPDNFQSRRPNTSFCFLDIRSPGLGDTAMYLCATSSPSGVRSYNEQFFGPGTRLTVL.

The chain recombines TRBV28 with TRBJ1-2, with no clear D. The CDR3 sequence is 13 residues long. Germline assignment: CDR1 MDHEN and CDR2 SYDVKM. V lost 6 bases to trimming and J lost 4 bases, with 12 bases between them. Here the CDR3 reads CASRLGQSYGYTF. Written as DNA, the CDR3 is TGTGCCAGCAGGCTTGGGCAGTCCTATGGCTACACCTTC.

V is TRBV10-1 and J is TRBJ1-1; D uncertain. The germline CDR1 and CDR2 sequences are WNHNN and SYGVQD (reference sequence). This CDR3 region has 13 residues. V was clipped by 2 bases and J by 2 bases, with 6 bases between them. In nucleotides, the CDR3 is TGCGCCAGCAGTGAGAAACTCAACACTGAAGCTTTCTTT. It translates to CASSEKLNTEAFF.

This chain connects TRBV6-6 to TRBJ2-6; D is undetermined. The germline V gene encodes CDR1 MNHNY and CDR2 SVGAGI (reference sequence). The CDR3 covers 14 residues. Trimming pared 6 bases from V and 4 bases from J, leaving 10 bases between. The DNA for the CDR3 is TGTGCCAGCAGCTATGAATCGGGGGCCAACGTCCTGACTTTC. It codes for CASSYESGANVLTF.

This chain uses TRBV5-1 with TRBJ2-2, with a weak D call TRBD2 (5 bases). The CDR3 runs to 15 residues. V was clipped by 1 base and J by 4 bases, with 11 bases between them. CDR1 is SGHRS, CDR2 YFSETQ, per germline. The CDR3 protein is CASSLTGISTGELFF. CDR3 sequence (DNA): TGCGCCAGCAGCTTGACGGGGATTAGCACCGGGGAGCTGTTTTTT. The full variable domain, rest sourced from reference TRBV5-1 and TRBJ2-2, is KAGVTQTPRYLIKTRGQQVTLSCSPISGHRSVSWYQQTPGQGLQFLFEYFSETQRNKGNFPGRFSGRQFSNSRSEMNVSTLELGDSALYLCASSLTGISTGELFFGEGSRLTVL.

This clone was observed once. DNA for the CDR3: TGTGCCAGCAGCTCTCCCCGGGGTAATACTGAAGCTTTCTTT. It yields the protein CASSSPRGNTEAFF. The chain carries TRBV9 and TRBJ1-1, with no clear D. CDR3 size: 14 residues. The V and J ends lost 4 bases and 5 bases respectively, with 15 bases between them. CDR1 is SGDLS and CDR2 is YYNGEE in the germline V gene. Together with reference TRBV9 and TRBJ1-1, the CDR3 gives the full variable domain: DSGVTQTPKHLITATGQRVTLRCSPRSGDLSVYWYQQSLDQGLQFLIQYYNGEERAKGNILERFSAQQFPDLHSELNLSSLELGDSALYFCASSSPRGNTEAFFGQGTRLTVV.

CDR3 sequence (DNA): TGTGCCAGCAGTTTAAGGGGGCGGAATGAGCAGTTCTTC. Residues: CASSLRGRNEQFF. The chain is built from TRBV12-3 or TRBV12-4 and TRBJ2-1; 7 nucleotides agree with TRBD1. The V gene end was trimmed by 2 bases and the J gene end by 7 bases; junction bases not matched to a gene: 2. The CDR3 runs to 13 residues.

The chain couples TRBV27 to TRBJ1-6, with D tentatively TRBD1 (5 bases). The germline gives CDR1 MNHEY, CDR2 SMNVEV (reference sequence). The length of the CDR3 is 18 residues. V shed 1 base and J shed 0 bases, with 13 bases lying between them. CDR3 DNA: TGTGCCAGCAGTTTATTTCCGGAGGGGAGCTCCTATAATTCACCCCTCCACTTT. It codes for CASSLFPEGSSYNSPLHF.

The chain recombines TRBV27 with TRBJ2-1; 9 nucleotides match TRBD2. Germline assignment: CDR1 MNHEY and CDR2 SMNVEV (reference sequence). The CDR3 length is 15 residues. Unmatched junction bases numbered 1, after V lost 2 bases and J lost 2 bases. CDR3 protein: CASSLAGGPYNEQFF. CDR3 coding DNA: TGTGCCAGCAGTTTAGCGGGGGGGCCCTACAATGAGCAGTTCTTC.

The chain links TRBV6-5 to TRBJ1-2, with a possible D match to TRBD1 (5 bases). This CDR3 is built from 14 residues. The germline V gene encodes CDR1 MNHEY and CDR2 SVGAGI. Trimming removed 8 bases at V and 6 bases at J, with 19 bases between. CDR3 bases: TGTGCCAGCCGAAGTGGAGGGGCCTTAAATGGCTACACCTTC. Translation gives CASRSGGALNGYTF.

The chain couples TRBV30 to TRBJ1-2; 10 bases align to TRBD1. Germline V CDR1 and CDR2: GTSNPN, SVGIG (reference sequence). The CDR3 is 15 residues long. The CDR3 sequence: CAEKYGTGVRYGYTF. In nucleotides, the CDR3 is TGTGCGGAGAAGTATGGGACAGGGGTACGCTATGGCTACACCTTC.

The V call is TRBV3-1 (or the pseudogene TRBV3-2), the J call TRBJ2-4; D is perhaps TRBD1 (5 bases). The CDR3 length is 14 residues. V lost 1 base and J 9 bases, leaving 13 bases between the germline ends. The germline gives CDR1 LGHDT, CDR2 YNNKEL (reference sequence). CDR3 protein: CASSQAQGRSIQYF. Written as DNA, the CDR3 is TGTGCCAGCAGCCAAGCCCAGGGCCGATCCATTCAGTACTTC.

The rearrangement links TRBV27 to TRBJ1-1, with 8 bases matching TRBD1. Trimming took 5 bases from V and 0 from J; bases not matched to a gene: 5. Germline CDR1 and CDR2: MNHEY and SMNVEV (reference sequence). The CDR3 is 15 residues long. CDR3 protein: CASSPWTGLNTEAFF. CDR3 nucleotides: TGTGCCAGCAGTCCCTGGACAGGGTTGAACACTGAAGCTTTCTTT.

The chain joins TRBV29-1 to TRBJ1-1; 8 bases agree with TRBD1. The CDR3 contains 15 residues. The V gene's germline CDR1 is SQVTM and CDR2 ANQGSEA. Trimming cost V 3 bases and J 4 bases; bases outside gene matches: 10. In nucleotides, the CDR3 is TGCAGCGTTGATTACAGGGGGGACGTGGGCACTGAAGCTTTCTTT. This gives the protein CSVDYRGDVGTEAFF.

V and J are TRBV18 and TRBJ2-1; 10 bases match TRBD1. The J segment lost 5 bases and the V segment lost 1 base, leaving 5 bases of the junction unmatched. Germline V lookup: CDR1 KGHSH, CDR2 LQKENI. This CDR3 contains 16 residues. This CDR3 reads CASSPQGTGAHNEQFF. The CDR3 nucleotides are TGTGCCAGCTCACCACAAGGGACAGGGGCCCACAATGAGCAGTTCTTC.

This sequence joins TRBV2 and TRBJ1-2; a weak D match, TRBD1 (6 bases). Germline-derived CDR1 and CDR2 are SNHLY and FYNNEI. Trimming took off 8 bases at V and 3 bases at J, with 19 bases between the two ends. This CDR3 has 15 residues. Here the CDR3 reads CASLEGGMTDYGYTF. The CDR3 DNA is TGTGCCAGCCTCGAAGGGGGAATGACGGACTATGGCTACACCTTC.

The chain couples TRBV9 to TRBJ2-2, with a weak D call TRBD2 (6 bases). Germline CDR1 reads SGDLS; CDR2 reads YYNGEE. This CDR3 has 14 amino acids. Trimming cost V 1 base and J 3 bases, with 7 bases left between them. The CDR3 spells CASSVTGDTGELFF. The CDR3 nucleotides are TGTGCCAGCAGCGTAACGGGAGACACCGGGGAGCTGTTTTTT.

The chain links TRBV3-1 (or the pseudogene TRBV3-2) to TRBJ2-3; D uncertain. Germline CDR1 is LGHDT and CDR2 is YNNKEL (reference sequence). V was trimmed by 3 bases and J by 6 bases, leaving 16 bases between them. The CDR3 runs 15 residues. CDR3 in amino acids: CASSQVTRSSDTQYF. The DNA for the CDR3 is TGTGCCAGCAGCCAGGTGACAAGGTCCTCGGATACGCAGTATTTT.